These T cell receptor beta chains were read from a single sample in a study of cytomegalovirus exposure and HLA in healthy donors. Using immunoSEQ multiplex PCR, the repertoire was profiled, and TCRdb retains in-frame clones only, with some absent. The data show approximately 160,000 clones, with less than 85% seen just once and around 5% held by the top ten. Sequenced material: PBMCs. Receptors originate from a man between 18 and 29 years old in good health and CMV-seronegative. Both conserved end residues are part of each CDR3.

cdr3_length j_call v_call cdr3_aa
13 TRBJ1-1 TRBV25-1 CASSSSGVTEAFF
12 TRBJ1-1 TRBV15 CATHSAAYEAFF
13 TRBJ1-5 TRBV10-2 CASRVQGDWPQHF
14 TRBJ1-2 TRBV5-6 CASSRTGQNYGYTF
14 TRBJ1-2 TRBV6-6 CASSDRGRNYGYTF
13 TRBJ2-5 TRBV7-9 CASSFTGQETQYF
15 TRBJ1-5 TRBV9 CASSVEPYSNQPQHF
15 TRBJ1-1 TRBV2 CASRFTATGSAEAFF
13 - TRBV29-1 CSAWGGPSYEQYF
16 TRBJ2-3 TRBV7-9 CSSRNLFGEDEDTQYF
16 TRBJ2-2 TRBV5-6 CASSLAMTLNTGELFF
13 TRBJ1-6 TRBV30 CAWSGRGNSPLHF
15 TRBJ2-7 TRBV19 CASSPAFGHSYEQYF
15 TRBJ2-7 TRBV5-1 CASSLRRVAGYEQYF
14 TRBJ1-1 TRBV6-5 CASSLDRANAEAFF
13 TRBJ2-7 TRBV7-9 CASSLGTAKRPYF
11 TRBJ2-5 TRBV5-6 CASSLRETQYF
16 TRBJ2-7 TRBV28 CASSPPESGRMYEQYF
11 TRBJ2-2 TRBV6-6 CASRNRGELFF